Listed below are T cell receptor beta chains from one sample, sequenced in a study of blood T cell repertoires in COVID-19. Libraries were prepared by immunoSEQ multiplex PCR; TCRdb keeps only in-frame clonotypes and omits some of them. Found here are some 110,000 clones, approximately 88% of them singletons; the top ten hold 0.83%. Input material: peripheral blood. These receptors were collected from a woman aged 70-85 years with acute or convalescent COVID-19. CDR3s include the opening cysteine and the closing phenylalanine or tryptophan. Fields, in order: clone size, D gene, J gene, V gene, CDR3 protein, CDR3 DNA. The D gene is left open where the match is weak. Clone size appears in some rows only: once, few, many, or a class for an expanded clone.

clone_size: .; d_call: .; j_call: TRBJ1-5; v_call: TRBV19; cdr3_aa: CASTAGVPRQPQHF; cdr3_nt: TGTGCCAGTACGGCAGGGGTCCCCAGGCAGCCCCAGCATTTT
clone_size: .; d_call: TRBD1; j_call: TRBJ1-5; v_call: TRBV30; cdr3_aa: CACQGAGNQPQHF; cdr3_nt: TGTGCCTGTCAGGGGGCAGGCAATCAGCCCCAGCATTTT
clone_size: .; d_call: .; j_call: TRBJ2-2; v_call: TRBV7-3; cdr3_aa: CASSPSGPNTGELFF; cdr3_nt: TGTGCCAGCAGCCCAAGCGGCCCGAACACCGGGGAGCTGTTTTTT
clone_size: .; d_call: TRBD1; j_call: TRBJ2-7; v_call: TRBV5-8; cdr3_aa: CASSLDRDYEQYF; cdr3_nt: TGTGCCAGCAGCTTAGACAGGGATTACGAGCAGTACTTC
clone_size: .; d_call: TRBD2; j_call: TRBJ2-7; v_call: TRBV6-5; cdr3_aa: CASTPGGVDEQYF; cdr3_nt: TGTGCCAGCACCCCCGGGGGGGTAGACGAGCAGTACTTC
clone_size: .; d_call: TRBD2; j_call: TRBJ2-1; v_call: TRBV6-4; cdr3_aa: CASSDSSGSYNEQFF; cdr3_nt: TGTGCCAGCAGTGACTCTAGCGGGAGTTACAATGAGCAGTTCTTC
clone_size: .; d_call: .; j_call: TRBJ1-6; v_call: TRBV5-4; cdr3_aa: CASSTPWTEGNSPLHF; cdr3_nt: TGTGCCAGCAGCACTCCTTGGACAGAGGGCAATTCACCCCTCCACTTT
clone_size: .; d_call: TRBD1; j_call: TRBJ1-5; v_call: TRBV28; cdr3_aa: CASSSRGLYQPQHF; cdr3_nt: TGTGCCAGCAGTTCCAGGGGGCTTTATCAGCCCCAGCATTTT
clone_size: .; d_call: TRBD1; j_call: TRBJ1-4; v_call: TRBV6-6; cdr3_aa: CASSSSDRVEKLFF; cdr3_nt: TGTGCCAGCAGTTCATCGGACAGGGTTGAAAAACTGTTTTTT
clone_size: once; d_call: .; j_call: TRBJ2-2; v_call: TRBV10-3; cdr3_aa: CAIGRPGTGELFF; cdr3_nt: TGTGCCATCGGGCGCCCGGGGACCGGGGAGCTGTTTTTT
clone_size: .; d_call: .; j_call: TRBJ2-7; v_call: TRBV6-5; cdr3_aa: CASSPGSSSYEQYF; cdr3_nt: TGTGCCAGCAGCCCAGGCAGCAGCTCCTACGAGCAGTACTTC
clone_size: .; d_call: TRBD2; j_call: TRBJ2-3; v_call: TRBV19; cdr3_aa: CASSIKAPGGGTDTQYF; cdr3_nt: TGTGCCAGTAGTATAAAGGCGCCGGGAGGCGGAACAGATACGCAGTATTTT
clone_size: few; d_call: TRBD2; j_call: TRBJ2-3; v_call: TRBV28; cdr3_aa: CASSLWRTSGNLADTQYF; cdr3_nt: TGTGCCAGCAGTTTATGGCGGACTAGCGGGAACTTAGCAGATACGCAGTATTTT
clone_size: .; d_call: TRBD1; j_call: TRBJ1-2; v_call: TRBV20-1; cdr3_aa: CSASQGGGYTF; cdr3_nt: TGCAGTGCTAGCCAGGGGGGCGGCTACACCTTC
clone_size: .; d_call: .; j_call: TRBJ1-6; v_call: TRBV6-4; cdr3_aa: CASSGSSGFVHNSPLHF; cdr3_nt: TGTGCCAGCAGTGGCTCTTCAGGGTTTGTCCATAATTCACCCCTCCACTTT
clone_size: .; d_call: .; j_call: TRBJ1-1; v_call: TRBV25-1; cdr3_aa: CASTRSGAPMNTEAFF; cdr3_nt: TGTGCCAGCACCCGCTCAGGGGCCCCTATGAACACTGAAGCTTTCTTT
clone_size: .; d_call: TRBD2; j_call: TRBJ2-1; v_call: TRBV11-2; cdr3_aa: CASSPTSYVANEQFF; cdr3_nt: TGTGCCAGCAGTCCGACTAGCTACGTGGCCAATGAGCAGTTCTTC
clone_size: .; d_call: TRBD2; j_call: TRBJ2-7; v_call: TRBV9; cdr3_aa: CASSLGTSGSSYEQYF; cdr3_nt: TGTGCCAGCAGCCTCGGGACTAGCGGTAGCTCCTACGAGCAGTACTTC